This TCR beta chain is from a study of T cells in Graves' hyperthyroidism and ophthalmopathy. This clonotype was picked up many times. The study enrolled patients aged 18 to 65 with newly diagnosed hyperthyroidism of under 2 months' duration. The PBMCs were sourced from fresh peripheral blood (around 9.3 ml). V was trimmed by 1 base and J by 3 bases, leaving 4 bases between them. Germline CDR1 is LGHDT and CDR2 is YNNKEL (reference sequence). This CDR3 is 12 amino acids long. RNA transcripts gave rise to amplified TCR beta CDR3 regions. The HTBI primer set drove a first-round RT-PCR of the TCR CDR3. TCRdb fed the multiplex PCR reads into MiXCR, producing one record per CDR3 protein. This table holds under 400,000 distinct CDR3 sequences, 15% to 19% found once.

Sequenced material: blood. V usage is TRBV3-1 and J usage is TRBJ2-7; D not resolved. This sequence originates from a woman aged 18-35 years with Graves' hyperthyroidism that later progressed to Graves' ophthalmopathy. The CDR3 is CASSQGIYEQYF. In nucleotides, the CDR3 is TGTGCCAGCAGCCAAGGGATCTACGAGCAGTACTTC.